These 2 T cell receptor beta chains were sequenced from one sample in a study of T cell responses to AZD1222 COVID-19 vaccine (dated by TCRdb to about 2021). Library prep was done by the immunoSEQ multiplex PCR assay. TCRdb's version of the immuneACCESS table is confined to in-frame rearrangements and falls short of the full clone set. An unresolved V gene accounts for under half of the shortfall where checked; the remainder is of unknown origin. The sample data list 90,000 to 150,000 clones, and roughly 88% of these were observed just once. The top ten clones comprise over 4.5% of the sample. The time point label corresponds to: baseline before first vaccination. Source: peripheral blood, taken on day 0 of AZD1222 vaccination. These receptors originate from an adult in good health.

The table lists this clone with a count of one. The chain carries TRBV6-5 and TRBJ1-1; D may be TRBD1 (5 bases). Trimming stripped 7 bases from V and 5 bases from J, with 17 bases between. The CDR3 contains 14 residues. Germline lookup yields CDR1 MNHEY and CDR2 SVGAGI. This CDR3 reads CASTTGKGKTEAFF. The CDR3 DNA sequence: TGTGCCAGCACGACGGGTAAGGGGAAAACTGAAGCTTTCTTT.

This clone was found once. This chain connects TRBV28 to TRBJ2-1, with D maybe TRBD1 (6 bases). Germline V gene lookup returns CDR1 MDHEN and CDR2 SYDVKM. This CDR3 contains 16 residues. V lost 6 bases, J lost 8 bases, and 23 bases lay in between. The CDR3 DNA reads as TGTGCCAGCAGCACCCGGCAGGGGTTTTCGCTCCATGAGCAGTTCTTC. This gives the protein CASSTRQGFSLHEQFF.